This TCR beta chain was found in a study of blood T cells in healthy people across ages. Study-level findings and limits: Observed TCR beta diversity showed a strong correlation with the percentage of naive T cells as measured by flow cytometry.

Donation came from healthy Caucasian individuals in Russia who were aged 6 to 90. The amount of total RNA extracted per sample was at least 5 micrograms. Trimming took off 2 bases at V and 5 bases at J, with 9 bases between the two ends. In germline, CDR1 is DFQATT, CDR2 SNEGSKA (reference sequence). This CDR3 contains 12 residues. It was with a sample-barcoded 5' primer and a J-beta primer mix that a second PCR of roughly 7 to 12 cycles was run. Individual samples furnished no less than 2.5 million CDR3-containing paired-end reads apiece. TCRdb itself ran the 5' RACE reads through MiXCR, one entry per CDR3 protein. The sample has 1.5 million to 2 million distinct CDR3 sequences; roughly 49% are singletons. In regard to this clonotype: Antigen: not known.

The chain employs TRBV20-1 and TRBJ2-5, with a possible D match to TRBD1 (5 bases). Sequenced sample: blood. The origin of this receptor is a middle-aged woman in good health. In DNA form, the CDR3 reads TGCAGTGCTAGAAGGGGAATCGAGACCCAGTACTTC. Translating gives CSARRGIETQYF.